The rows below give T cell receptor beta chains drawn from one sample of a study of technical replicates of blood from a few donors. Sequenced by immunoSEQ multiplex PCR; TCRdb stores in-frame clones only, minus some. The data contain fewer than 100,000 clones, 95% to 98% of them seen just once; the ten biggest clones take up almost 0.3%. The sequenced material came from T cells isolated from PBMCs. The receptors originated from a human donor in good health. CDR3s leave out the opening cysteine and the closing phenylalanine or tryptophan.

J: TRBJ2-2
V: TRBV18
CDR3: ASSPPTTGELF

J: TRBJ2-1
V: TRBV19
CDR3: ASSIGSGNEQF

J: TRBJ2-7
V: TRBV4-2
CDR3: ASSQEGTSFFEQY

J: TRBJ1-1
V: TRBV7-2
CDR3: ASSSRVGDTEAF

J: TRBJ2-5
V: TRBV5-1
CDR3: ASSSMDRVIETQY

J: TRBJ1-1
V: TRBV29-1
CDR3: SVDRGFTEAF

J: TRBJ1-4
V: TRBV5-6
CDR3: ASQGTVATNEKLF

J: TRBJ1-1
V: TRBV5-1
CDR3: ASSPTGQGLVNTEAF

J: TRBJ1-2
V: TRBV10-3
CDR3: AISGTGSGGYT

J: TRBJ1-5
V: TRBV30
CDR3: ASRTGGSHQPQH

J: TRBJ2-7
V: TRBV10-3
CDR3: AISLGTSDSYEQY

J: TRBJ2-1
V: TRBV30
CDR3: AWSVGLAGNNEQF

J: TRBJ1-4
V: TRBV27
CDR3: ASTQLGQKNEKLF

J: TRBJ2-5
V: TRBV10-3
CDR3: AISESIETDWETQY

J: TRBJ2-5
V: TRBV4-2
CDR3: ASSQAGTSVETQY

J: TRBJ2-7
V: TRBV23-1
CDR3: ASSHGNRSLGEQY

J: TRBJ1-2
V: TRBV9
CDR3: ASSPRQVFSGYT

J: TRBJ1-3
V: TRBV5-6
CDR3: ASSLGTGLNTIY

J: TRBJ2-7
V: TRBV6-1
CDR3: ASSEEGQGGCEQY

J: TRBJ2-2
V: TRBV5-1
CDR3: ASSVTVVATGELF

J: TRBJ2-7
V: TRBV11-2
CDR3: ASSIPGQGVFPY

J: TRBJ2-3
V: TRBV9
CDR3: ASSVFREPDTQY

J: TRBJ2-7
V: TRBV20-1
CDR3: SAREGAEQY

J: TRBJ2-7
V: TRBV6-1
CDR3: ASSPGLEGYEQY

J: TRBJ1-2
V: TRBV19
CDR3: ASSGQRTGGNYGYT

J: TRBJ2-2
V: TRBV9
CDR3: ASSETSGANTGELF

J: TRBJ1-2
V: TRBV9
CDR3: ASSVGGLNYGYT

J: TRBJ1-2
V: TRBV18
CDR3: ASSPRAVNYGYT

J: TRBJ2-6
V: TRBV10-2
CDR3: ASSESPVLSGANVLT